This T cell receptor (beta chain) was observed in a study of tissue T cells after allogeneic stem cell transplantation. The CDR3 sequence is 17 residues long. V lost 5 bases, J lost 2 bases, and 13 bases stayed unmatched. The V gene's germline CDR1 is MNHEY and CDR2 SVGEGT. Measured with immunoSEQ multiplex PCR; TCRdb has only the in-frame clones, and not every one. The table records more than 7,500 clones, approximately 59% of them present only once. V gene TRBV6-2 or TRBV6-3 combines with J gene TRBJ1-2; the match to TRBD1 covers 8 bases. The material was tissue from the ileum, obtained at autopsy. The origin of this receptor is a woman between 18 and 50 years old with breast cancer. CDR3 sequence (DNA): TGTGCCAGCAGTACGGCCCCCGGAGGGGACAGGAACTATGGCTACACCTTC. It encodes CASSTAPGGDRNYGYTF.